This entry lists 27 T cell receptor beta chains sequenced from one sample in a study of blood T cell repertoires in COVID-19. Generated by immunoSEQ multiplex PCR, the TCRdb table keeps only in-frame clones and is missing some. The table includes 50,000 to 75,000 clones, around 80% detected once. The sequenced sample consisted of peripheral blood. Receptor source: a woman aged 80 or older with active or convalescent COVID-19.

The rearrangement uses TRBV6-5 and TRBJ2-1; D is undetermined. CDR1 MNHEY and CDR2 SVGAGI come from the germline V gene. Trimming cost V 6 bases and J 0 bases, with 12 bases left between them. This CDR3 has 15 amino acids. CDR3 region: CASRILPSSYNEQFF. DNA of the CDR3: TGTGCCAGCAGGATCTTACCCAGCTCCTACAATGAGCAGTTCTTC.

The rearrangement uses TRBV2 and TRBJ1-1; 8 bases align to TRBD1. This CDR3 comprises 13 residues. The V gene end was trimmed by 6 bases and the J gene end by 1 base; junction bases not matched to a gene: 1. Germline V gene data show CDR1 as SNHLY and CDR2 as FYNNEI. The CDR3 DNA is TGTGCCAGCAGAGGACAGGGGAACACTGAAGCTTTCTTT. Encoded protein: CASRGQGNTEAFF.

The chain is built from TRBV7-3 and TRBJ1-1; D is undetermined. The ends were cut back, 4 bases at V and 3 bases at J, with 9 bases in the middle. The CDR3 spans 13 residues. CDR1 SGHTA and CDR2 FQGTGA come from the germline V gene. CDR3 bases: TGTGCCAGCAGCTACACGGCGGACACTGAAGCTTTCTTT. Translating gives CASSYTADTEAFF.

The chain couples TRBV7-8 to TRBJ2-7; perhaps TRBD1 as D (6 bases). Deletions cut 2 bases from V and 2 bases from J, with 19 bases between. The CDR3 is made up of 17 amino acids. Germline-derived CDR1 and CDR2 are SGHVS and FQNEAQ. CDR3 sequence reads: CASSLTTYYRETYEQYF. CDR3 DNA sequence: TGTGCCAGCAGCTTAACCACGTACTACAGGGAGACCTACGAGCAGTACTTC.

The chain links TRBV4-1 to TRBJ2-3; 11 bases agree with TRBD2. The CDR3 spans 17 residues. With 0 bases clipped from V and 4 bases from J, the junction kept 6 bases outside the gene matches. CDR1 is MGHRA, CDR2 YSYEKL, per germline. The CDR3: CASSQDRASGGSDTQYF. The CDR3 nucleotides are TGCGCCAGCAGCCAAGATCGAGCTAGCGGGGGGTCAGATACGCAGTATTTT.

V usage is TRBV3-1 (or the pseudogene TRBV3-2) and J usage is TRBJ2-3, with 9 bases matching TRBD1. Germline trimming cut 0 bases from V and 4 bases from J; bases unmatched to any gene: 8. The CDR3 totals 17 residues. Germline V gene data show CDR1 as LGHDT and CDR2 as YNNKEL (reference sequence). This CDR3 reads CASSQESMGTGSDTQYF. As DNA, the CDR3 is TGTGCCAGCAGCCAAGAATCAATGGGGACAGGGTCAGATACGCAGTATTTT.

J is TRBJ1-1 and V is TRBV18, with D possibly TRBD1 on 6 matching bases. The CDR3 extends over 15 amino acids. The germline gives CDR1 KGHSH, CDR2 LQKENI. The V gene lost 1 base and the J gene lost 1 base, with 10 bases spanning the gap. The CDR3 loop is CASSPRQETNTEAFF. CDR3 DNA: TGTGCCAGCTCACCACGACAGGAAACGAACACTGAAGCTTTCTTT.

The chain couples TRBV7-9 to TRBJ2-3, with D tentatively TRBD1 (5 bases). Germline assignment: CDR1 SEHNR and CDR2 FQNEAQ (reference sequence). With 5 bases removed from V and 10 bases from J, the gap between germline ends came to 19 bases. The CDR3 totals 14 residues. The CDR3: CASSQGGPGRAQYF. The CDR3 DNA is TGTGCCAGCAGCCAGGGTGGACCGGGTCGGGCGCAGTATTTT.

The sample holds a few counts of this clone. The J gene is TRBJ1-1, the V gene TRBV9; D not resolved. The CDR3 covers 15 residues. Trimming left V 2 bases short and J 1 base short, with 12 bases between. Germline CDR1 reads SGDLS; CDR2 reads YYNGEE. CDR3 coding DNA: TGTGCCAGCAGCGTTTCACCGGGTTGGAACACTGAAGCTTTCTTT. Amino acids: CASSVSPGWNTEAFF.

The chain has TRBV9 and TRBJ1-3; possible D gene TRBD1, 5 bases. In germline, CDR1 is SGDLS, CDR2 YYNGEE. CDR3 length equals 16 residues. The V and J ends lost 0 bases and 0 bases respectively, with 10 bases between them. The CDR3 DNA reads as TGTGCCAGCAGCGTAGGGGGCCCAAACTCTGGAAACACCATATATTTT. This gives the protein CASSVGGPNSGNTIYF.

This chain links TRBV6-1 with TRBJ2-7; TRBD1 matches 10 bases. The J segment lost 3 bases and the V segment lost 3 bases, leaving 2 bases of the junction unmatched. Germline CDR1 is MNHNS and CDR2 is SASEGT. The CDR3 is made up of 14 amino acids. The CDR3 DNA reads TGTGCCAGCAGTGAGGGACAGGGGCACTACGAGCAGTACTTC. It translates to CASSEGQGHYEQYF.

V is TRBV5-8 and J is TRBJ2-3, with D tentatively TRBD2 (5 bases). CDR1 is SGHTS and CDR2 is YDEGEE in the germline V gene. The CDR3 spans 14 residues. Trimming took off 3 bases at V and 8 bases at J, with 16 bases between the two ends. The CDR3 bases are TGTGCCAGCAGCTATACTAGTGCGCGGAGTACGCAGTATTTT. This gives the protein CASSYTSARSTQYF.

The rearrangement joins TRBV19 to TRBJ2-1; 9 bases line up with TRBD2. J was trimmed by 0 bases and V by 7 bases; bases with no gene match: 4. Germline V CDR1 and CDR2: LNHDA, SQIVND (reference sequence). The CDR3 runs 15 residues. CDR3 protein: CASILSGSSYNEQFF. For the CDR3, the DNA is TGTGCCAGTATCCTTAGCGGGAGCTCCTACAATGAGCAGTTCTTC.

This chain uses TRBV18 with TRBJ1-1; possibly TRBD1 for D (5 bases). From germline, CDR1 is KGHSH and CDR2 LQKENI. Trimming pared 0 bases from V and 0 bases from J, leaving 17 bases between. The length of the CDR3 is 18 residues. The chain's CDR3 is CASSPPSGGDGLNTEAFF. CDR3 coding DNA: TGTGCCAGCTCACCACCGTCCGGGGGAGATGGATTGAACACTGAAGCTTTCTTT.

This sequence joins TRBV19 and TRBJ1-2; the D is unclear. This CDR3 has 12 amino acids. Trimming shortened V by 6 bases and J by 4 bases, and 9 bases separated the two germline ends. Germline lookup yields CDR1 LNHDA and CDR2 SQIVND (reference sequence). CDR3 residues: CASSDTGYGYTF. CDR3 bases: TGTGCCAGTAGCGATACCGGCTATGGCTACACCTTC.

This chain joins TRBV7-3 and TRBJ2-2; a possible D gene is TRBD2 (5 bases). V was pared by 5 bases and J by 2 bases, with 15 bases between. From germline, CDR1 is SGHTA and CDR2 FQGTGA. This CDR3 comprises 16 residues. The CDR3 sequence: CASSQAGGPNTGELFF. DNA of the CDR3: TGTGCCAGCAGCCAGGCTGGCGGGCCTAACACCGGGGAGCTGTTTTTT.

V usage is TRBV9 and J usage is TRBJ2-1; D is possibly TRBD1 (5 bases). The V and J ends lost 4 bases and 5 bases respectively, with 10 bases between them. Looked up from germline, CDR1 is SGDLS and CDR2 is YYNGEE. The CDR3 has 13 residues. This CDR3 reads CASSFGHDNEQFF. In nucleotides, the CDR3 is TGTGCCAGCAGCTTCGGACACGACAATGAGCAGTTCTTC.

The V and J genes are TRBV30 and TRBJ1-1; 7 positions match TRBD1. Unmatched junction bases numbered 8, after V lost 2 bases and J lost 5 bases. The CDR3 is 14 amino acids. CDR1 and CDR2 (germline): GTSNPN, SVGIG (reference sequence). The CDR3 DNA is TGTGCCTGGAGTAAGAACAGGGGTGGAACTGAAGCTTTCTTT. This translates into CAWSKNRGGTEAFF. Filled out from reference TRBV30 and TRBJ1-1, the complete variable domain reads SQTIHQWPATLVQPVGSPLSLECTVEGTSNPNLYWYRQAAGRGLQLLFYSVGIGQISSEVPQNLSASRPQDRQFILSSKKLLLSDSGFYLCAWSKNRGGTEAFFGQGTRLTVV.

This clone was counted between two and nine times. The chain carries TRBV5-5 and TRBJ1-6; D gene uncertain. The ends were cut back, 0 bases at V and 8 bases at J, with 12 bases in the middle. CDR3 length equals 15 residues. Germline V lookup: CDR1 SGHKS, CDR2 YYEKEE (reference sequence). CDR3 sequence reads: CASSLVAAGYSPLHF. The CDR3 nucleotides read TGTGCCAGCAGCTTGGTCGCGGCGGGCTATTCACCCCTCCACTTT.

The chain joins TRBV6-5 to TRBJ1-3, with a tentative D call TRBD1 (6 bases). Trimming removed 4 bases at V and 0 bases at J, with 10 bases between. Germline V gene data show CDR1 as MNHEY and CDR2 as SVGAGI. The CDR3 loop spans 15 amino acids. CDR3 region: CASSFRDTSGNTIYF. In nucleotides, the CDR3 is TGTGCCAGCAGTTTCCGGGACACCTCTGGAAACACCATATATTTT.

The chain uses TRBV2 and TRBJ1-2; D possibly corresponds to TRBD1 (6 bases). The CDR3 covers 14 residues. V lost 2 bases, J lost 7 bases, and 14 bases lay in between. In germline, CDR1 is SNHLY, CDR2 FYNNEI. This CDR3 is CASSEYGGLIGYTF. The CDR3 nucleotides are TGTGCCAGCAGTGAATACGGGGGGCTGATTGGCTACACCTTC. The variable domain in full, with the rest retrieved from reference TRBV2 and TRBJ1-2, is EPEVTQTPSHQVTQMGQEVILRCVPISNHLYFYWYRQILGQKVEFLVSFYNNEISEKSEIFDDQFSVERPDGSNFTLKIRSTKLEDSAMYFCASSEYGGLIGYTFGSGTRLTVV.

Written as DNA, the CDR3 is TGTGCCAGCTCACCACCGACACGGACATTCACCGGGGAGCTGTTTTTT. Translation gives CASSPPTRTFTGELFF. The V call is TRBV18, the J call TRBJ2-2; TRBD1 might be the D (5 bases). Germline loops: CDR1 KGHSH, CDR2 LQKENI. This CDR3 is 16 amino acids long. V shed 0 bases and J shed 4 bases, with 12 bases lying between them.

The DNA for the CDR3 is TGTGCCAGCTTCAGAATCGGACATTCGAACACTGAAGCTTTCTTT. Residues: CASFRIGHSNTEAFF. V gene TRBV6-5 combines with J gene TRBJ1-1; possibly TRBD1 for D (5 bases). V gave up 8 bases and J gave up 1 base, with 17 bases separating them. This CDR3 comprises 15 residues. Germline V CDR1 and CDR2: MNHEY, SVGAGI.

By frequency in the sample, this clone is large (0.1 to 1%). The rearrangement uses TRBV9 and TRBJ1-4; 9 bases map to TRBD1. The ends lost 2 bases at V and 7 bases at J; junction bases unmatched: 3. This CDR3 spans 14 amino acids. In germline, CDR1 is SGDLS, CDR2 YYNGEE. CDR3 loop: CASSVGQGFEKLFF. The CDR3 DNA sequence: TGTGCCAGCAGCGTGGGACAGGGCTTTGAAAAACTGTTTTTT.

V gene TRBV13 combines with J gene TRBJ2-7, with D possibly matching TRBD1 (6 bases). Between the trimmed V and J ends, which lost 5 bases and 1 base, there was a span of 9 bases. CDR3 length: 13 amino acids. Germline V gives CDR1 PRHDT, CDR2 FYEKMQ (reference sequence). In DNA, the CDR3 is TGTGCCAGCAGCCCCGGACAGTCCTACGAGCAGTACTTC. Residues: CASSPGQSYEQYF.

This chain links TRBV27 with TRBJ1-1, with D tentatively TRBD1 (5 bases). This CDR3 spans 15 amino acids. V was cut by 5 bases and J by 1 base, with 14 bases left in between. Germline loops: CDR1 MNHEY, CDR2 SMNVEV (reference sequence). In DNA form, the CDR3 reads TGTGCCAGCAGTAGTCTGACAGTAAAGAACACTGAAGCTTTCTTT. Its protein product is CASSSLTVKNTEAFF.

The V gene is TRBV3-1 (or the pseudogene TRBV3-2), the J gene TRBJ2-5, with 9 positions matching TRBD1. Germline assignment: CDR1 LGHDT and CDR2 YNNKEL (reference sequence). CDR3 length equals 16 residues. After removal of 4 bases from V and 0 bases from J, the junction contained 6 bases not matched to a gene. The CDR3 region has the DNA TGTGCCAGCAGCCCCAAGGGGACAGGGAACCAAGAGACCCAGTACTTC. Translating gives CASSPKGTGNQETQYF.